This T cell receptor beta chain was recovered during a study of beta chain features in type 1 diabetes. Since all of the isolated RNA was reverse transcribed, expressed TCRB transcripts were what got sequenced. Profiled with immunoSEQ multiplex PCR; TCRdb holds only in-frame clones, not every one. The table has some 410,000 clones, approximately 14% seen once. This CDR3 is built from 12 residues. The germline gives CDR1 LNHDA, CDR2 SQIVND (reference sequence). Concerning this clone itself: Its antigen is not known. An end of the junction does not agree with germline; a read error may underlie this.

Study-wide findings and caveats: These data did not resolve whether HLA type affects TCRB rearrangement.

This TCR derives from a man aged 30 to 45 in good health. Sequencing input: naive CD4+ T cells from blood. The V and J genes are TRBV19 and TRBJ2-4; D gene ambiguous. The chain's CDR3 is CASSERRFHLHF. The CDR3 DNA sequence: TGTGCCAGTAGTGAGAGGAGATTTCATCTCCACTTC. The entire variable domain, with the rest obtained from reference TRBV19 and TRBJ2-4, is as follows: DGGITQSPKYLFRKEGQNVTLSCEQNLNHDAMYWYRQDPGQGLRLIYYSQIVNDFQKGDIAEGYSVSREKKESFPLTVTSAQKNPTAFYLCASSERRFHLHFGAGTRLSVL.